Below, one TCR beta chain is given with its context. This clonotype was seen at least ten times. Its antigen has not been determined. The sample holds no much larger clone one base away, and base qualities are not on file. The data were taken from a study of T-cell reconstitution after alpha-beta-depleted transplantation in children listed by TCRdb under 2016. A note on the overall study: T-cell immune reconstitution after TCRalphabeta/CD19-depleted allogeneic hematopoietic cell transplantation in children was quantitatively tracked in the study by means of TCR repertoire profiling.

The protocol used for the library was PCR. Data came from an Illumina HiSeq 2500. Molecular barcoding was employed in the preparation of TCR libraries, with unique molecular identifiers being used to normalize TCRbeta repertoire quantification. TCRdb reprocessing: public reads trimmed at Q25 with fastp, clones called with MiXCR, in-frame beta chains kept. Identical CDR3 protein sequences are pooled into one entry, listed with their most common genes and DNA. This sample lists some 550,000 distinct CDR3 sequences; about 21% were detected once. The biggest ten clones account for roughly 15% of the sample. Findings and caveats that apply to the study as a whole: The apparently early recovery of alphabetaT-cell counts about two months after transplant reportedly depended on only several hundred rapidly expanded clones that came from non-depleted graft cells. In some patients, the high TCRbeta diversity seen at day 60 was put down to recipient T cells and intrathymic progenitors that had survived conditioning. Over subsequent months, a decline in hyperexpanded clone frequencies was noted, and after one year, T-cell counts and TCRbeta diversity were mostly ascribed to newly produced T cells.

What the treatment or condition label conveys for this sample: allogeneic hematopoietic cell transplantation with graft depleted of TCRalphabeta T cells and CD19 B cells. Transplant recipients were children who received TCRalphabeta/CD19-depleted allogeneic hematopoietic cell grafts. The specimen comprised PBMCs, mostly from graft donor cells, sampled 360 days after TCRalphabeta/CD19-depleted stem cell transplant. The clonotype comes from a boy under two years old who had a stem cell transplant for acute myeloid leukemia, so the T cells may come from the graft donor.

The bases read TGCAGTGCCGTCCCTCGGGGGCCAGAGACCCAGTACTTC. Its protein product is CSAVPRGPETQYF. This chain joins TRBV20-1 to TRBJ2-5; the D gene is tentatively TRBD1 or TRBD2, each matching 6 bases. There are 13 amino acids in the CDR3, from cysteine to phenylalanine inclusive. CDR3 DNA only is kept here, 39 bases in frame from base 1. As encoded in the germline V gene (reference sequence), CDR1 is DFQATT while CDR2 is SNEGSKA. The trim is 6 bases for V and 4 bases for J, with a gap of 15 bases between the germline ends.